This TCR beta chain stems from a study of OX40 agonist ivuxolimab in advanced cancers. Findings and caveats of the study: At doses 0.1 to 3.0 mg/kg, CD4+ and CD8+ clones expanded.

There are 15 residues in the CDR3. V lost 0 bases and J lost 8; bases outside the gene matches: 8. CDR1 and CDR2 (germline): SGHRS, YFSETQ. Here immunoSEQ multiplex PCR was the method, and the copy in TCRdb shows in-frame clones only, minus some. The sample records around 79,000 clones, 88% being singletons. A word on this clone: Antigen: not known.

This rearrangement joins TRBV5-1 to TRBJ2-1, with 7 positions matching TRBD1. This TCR was recovered from an adult with an advanced solid tumor such as melanoma, head and neck, liver or kidney cancer. The sequencing here drew on CD4+ or CD8+ T cells sorted from blood, taken in a trial of the OX40 agonist ivuxolimab. For the CDR3, the DNA is TGCGCCAGCAGCTTGGCCGCAGGGGGAGCCGATGAGCAGTTCTTC. It translates to CASSLAAGGADEQFF.